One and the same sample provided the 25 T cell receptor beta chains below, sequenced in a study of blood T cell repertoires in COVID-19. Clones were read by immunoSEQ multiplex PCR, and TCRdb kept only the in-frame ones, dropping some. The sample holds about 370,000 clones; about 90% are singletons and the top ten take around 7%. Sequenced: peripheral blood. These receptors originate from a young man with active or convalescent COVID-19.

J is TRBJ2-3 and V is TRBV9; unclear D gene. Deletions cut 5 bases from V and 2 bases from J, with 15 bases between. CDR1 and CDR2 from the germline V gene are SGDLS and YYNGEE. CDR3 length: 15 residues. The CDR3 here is CASSSKLVTTDTQYF. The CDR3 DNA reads TGTGCCAGCAGTTCTAAGTTAGTTACCACAGATACGCAGTATTTT.

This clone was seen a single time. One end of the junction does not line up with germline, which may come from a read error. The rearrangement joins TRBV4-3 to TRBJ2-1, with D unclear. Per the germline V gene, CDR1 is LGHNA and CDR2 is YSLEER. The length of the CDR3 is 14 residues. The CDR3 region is CASSQDPRYTEQFF. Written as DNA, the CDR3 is TGCGCCAGCAGCCAAGATCCCAGGTACACTGAGCAGTTCTTC.

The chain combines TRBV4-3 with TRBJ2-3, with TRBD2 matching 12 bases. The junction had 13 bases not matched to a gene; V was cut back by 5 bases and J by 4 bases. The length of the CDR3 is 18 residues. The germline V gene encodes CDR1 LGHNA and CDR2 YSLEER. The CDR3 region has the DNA TGCGCCAGCAGCAAAGGGACTAGCGGGTCCCTCGAGGCAGATACGCAGTATTTT. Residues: CASSKGTSGSLEADTQYF.

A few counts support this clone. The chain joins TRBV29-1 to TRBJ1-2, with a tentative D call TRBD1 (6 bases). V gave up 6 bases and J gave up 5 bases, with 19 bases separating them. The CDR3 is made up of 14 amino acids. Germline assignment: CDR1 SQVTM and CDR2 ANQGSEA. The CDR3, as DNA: TGCAGCGTGGGACCCCTGCGGGGGCCGTATGGCTACACCTTC. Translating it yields CSVGPLRGPYGYTF.

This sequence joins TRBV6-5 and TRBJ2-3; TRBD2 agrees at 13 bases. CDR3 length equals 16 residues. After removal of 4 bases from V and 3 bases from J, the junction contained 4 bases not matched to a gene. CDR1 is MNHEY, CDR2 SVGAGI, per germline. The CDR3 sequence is CASSSTSGGWTDTQYF. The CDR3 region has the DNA TGTGCCAGCAGTTCGACTAGCGGGGGGTGGACAGATACGCAGTATTTT.

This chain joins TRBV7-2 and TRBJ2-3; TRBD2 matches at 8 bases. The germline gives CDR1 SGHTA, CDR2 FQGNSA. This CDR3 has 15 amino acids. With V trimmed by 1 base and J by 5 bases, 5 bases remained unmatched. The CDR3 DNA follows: TGTGCCAGCAGCTTAGACGGGAGGGCCGTAGATACGCAGTATTTT. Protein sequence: CASSLDGRAVDTQYF. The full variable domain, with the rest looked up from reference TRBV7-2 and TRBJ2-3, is GAGVSQSPSNKVTEKGKDVELRCDPISGHTALYWYRQSLGQGLEFLIYFQGNSAPDKSGLPSDRFSAERTGGSVSTLTIQRTQQEDSAVYLCASSLDGRAVDTQYFGPGTRLTVL.

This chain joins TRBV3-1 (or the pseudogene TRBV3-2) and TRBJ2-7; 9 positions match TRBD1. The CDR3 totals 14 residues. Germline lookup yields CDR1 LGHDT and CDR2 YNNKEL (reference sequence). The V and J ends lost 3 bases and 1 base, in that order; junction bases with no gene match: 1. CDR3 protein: CASSHGTGSYEQYF. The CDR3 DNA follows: TGTGCCAGCAGCCATGGGACAGGGTCCTACGAGCAGTACTTC.

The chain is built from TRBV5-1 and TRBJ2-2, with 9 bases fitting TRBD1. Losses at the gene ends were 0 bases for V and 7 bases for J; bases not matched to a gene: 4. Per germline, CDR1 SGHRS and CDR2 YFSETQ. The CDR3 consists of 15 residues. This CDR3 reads CASSLGDREVGELFF. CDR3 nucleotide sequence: TGCGCCAGCAGCTTGGGGGACAGGGAAGTCGGGGAGCTGTTTTTT. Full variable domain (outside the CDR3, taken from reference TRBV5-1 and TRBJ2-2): KAGVTQTPRYLIKTRGQQVTLSCSPISGHRSVSWYQQTPGQGLQFLFEYFSETQRNKGNFPGRFSGRQFSNSRSEMNVSTLELGDSALYLCASSLGDREVGELFFGEGSRLTVL.

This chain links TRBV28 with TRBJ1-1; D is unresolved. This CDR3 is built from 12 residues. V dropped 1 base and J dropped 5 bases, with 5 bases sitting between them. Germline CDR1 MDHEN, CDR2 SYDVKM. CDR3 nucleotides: TGTGCCAGCAGTTTATCGCAGACTGAAGCTTTCTTT. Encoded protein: CASSLSQTEAFF.

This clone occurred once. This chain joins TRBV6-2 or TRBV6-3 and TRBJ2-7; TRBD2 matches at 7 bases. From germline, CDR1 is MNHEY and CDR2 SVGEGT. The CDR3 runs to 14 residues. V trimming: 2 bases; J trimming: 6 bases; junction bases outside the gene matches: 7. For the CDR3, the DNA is TGTGCCAGCAGTTACAGACTAGCCCCCCCCGAGCAGTACTTC. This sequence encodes CASSYRLAPPEQYF.

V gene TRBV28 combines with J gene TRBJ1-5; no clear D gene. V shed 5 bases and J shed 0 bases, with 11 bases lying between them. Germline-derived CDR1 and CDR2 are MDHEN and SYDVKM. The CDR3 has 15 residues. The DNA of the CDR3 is TGTGCCAGCAGTCCAGGATCATATAGCAATCAGCCCCAGCATTTT. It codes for CASSPGSYSNQPQHF.

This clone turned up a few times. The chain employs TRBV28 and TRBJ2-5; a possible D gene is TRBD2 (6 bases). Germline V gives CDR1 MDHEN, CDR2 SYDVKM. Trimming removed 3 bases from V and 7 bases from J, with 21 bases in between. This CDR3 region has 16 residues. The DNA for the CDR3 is TGTGCCAGCAGTTTTCGGGAGACCCTGACCAAGGTGACCCAGTACTTC. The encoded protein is CASSFRETLTKVTQYF.

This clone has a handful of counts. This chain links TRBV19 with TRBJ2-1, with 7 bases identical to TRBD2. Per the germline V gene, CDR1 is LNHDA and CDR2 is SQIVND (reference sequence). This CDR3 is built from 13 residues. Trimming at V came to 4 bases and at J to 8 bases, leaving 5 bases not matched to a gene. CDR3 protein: CASSNGLGDEQFF. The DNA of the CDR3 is TGTGCCAGTAGTAACGGACTAGGAGATGAGCAGTTCTTC.

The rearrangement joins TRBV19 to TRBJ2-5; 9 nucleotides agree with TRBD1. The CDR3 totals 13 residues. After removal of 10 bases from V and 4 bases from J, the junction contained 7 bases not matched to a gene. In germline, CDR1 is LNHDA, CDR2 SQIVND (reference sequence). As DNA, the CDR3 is TGTGCCACCACCGACAGGGGGGTAGAGACCCAGTACTTC. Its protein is CATTDRGVETQYF.

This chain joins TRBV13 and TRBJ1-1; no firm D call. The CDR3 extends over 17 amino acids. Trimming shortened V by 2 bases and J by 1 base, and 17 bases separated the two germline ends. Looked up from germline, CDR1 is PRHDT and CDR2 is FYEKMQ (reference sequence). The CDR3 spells CASSLSGRRPRNTEAFF. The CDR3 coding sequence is TGTGCCAGCAGCTTAAGTGGCAGGAGGCCCCGGAACACTGAAGCTTTCTTT.

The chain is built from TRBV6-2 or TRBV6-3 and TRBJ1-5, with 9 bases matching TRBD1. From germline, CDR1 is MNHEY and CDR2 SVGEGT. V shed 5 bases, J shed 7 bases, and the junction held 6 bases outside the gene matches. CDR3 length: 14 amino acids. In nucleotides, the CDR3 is TGTGCCAGCAGTAACGGACAGGGGTCCCAGCCCCAGCATTTT. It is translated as CASSNGQGSQPQHF.

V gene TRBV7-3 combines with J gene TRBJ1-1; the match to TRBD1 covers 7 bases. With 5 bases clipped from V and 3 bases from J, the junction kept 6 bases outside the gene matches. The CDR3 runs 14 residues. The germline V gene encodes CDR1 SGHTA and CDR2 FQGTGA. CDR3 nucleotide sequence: TGTGCCAGCAGCCCAAGGGGGCTAGACACTGAAGCTTTCTTT. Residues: CASSPRGLDTEAFF.

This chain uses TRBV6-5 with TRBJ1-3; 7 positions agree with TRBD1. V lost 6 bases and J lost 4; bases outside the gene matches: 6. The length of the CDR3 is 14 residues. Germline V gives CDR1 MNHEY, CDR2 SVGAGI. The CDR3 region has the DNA TGTGCCAGCAGCATCACAGGGGTGGGAAACACCATATATTTT. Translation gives CASSITGVGNTIYF.

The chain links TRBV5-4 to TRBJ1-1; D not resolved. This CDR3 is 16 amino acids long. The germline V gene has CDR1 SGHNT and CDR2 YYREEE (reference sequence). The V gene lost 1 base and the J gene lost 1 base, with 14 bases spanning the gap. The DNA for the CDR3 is TGTGCCAGCAGCTTGTCTCCGGGTGTGGGGAACACTGAAGCTTTCTTT. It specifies CASSLSPGVGNTEAFF.

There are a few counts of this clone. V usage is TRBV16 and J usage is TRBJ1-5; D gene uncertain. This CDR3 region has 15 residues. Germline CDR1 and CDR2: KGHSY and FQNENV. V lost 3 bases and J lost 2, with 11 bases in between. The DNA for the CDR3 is TGTGCCAGCAGCCACTGGGGAGGAGGCAATCAGCCCCAGCATTTT. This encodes CASSHWGGGNQPQHF.

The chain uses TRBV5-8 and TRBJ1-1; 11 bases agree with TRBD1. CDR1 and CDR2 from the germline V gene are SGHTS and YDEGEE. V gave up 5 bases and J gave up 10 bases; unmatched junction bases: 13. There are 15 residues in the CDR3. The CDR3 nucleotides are TGTGCCAGCAGTCCTCGGACAGGGGGCGCTTTCGGAGCTTTCTTT. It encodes CASSPRTGGAFGAFF. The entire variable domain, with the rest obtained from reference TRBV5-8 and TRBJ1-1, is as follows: EAGVTQSPTHLIKTRGQQATLRCSPISGHTSVYWYQQALGLGLQFLLWYDEGEERNRGNFPPRFSGRQFPNYSSELNVNALELEDSALYLCASSPRTGGAFGAFFGQGTRLTVV.

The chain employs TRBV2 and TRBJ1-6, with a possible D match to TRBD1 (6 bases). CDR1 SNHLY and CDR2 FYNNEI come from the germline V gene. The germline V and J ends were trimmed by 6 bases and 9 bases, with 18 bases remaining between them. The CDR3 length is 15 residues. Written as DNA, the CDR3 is TGTGCCAGCAGCCTTCAGGGGTTCGGGATTTCACCCCTCCACTTT. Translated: CASSLQGFGISPLHF.

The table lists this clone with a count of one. The CDR3 is CASSIDGTTYTQYF. Here the CDR3 DNA reads TGTGCCAGTAGTATAGACGGGACTACCTATACGCAGTATTTT. This chain uses TRBV19 with TRBJ2-3; 7 bases line up with TRBD2. Germline V lookup: CDR1 LNHDA, CDR2 SQIVND (reference sequence). Unmatched junction bases numbered 4, after V lost 0 bases and J lost 7 bases. The CDR3 spans 14 residues.

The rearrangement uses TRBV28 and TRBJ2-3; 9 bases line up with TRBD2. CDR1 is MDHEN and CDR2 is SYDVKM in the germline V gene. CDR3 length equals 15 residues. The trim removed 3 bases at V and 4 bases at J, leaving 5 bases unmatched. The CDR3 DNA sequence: TGTGCCAGCAGTTTCGGCGGGGGGGCTTCAGATACGCAGTATTTT. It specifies CASSFGGGASDTQYF.

CDR3 sequence: CASSLHRGPNEKLFF. Written as DNA, the CDR3 is TGTGCCAGCAGTCTCCACAGGGGTCCTAATGAAAAACTGTTTTTT. J is TRBJ1-4 and V is TRBV27; 7 bases match TRBD1. This CDR3 region has 15 residues. The V segment lost 5 bases and the J segment 3 bases; nucleotides outside the gene matches: 6. In germline, CDR1 is MNHEY, CDR2 SMNVEV (reference sequence).